A single sample gave rise to the 11 T cell receptor beta chains below, sequenced in a study of Ad26.COV2.S vaccination and SARS-CoV-2 variants (dated by TCRdb to about 2021). The library was generated by the immunoSEQ multiplex PCR assay. TCRdb carries this immuneACCESS record with in-frame sequences only. Its versions omit some clonotypes, under half of them owing to an unresolved V gene in the studies checked, with the rest unexplained. The sample records 300,000 to 400,000 clones, around 90% of which are singletons. The ten largest make up roughly 3.2% of the sample. The treatment or condition label here, explained by the study, means: 19 received Ad26.COV2.S at low or high dose, single or two shots; 5 received placebo; per-sample allocation not given. Repertoires of vaccine and placebo recipients were sequenced from samples collected on day 63 after the first injection. The source was peripheral blood, collected in a trial of Ad26.COV2.S vaccine versus placebo. Receptors originate from a person aged 18-60 years who received the Ad26.COV2.S COVID-19 vaccine or a placebo.

CDR3: CSVVLTEATNEKLFF. The CDR3 nucleotides read TGCAGCGTTGTCCTGACTGAAGCAACTAATGAAAAACTGTTTTTT. The chain uses TRBV29-1 and TRBJ1-4; D is ambiguous. The CDR3 is 15 amino acids. Trimming took off 4 bases at V and 0 bases at J, with 12 bases between the two ends. Germline lookup yields CDR1 SQVTM and CDR2 ANQGSEA. Drawing the rest from reference TRBV29-1 and TRBJ1-4, the complete variable domain is SAVISQKPSRDICQRGTSLTIQCQVDSQVTMMFWYRQQPGQSLTLIATANQGSEATYESGFVIDKFPISRPNLTFSTLTVSNMSPEDSSIYLCSVVLTEATNEKLFFGSGTQLSVL.

The rearrangement uses TRBV15 and TRBJ2-6; TRBD1 is a possible D gene (6 bases). The CDR3 is 18 residues long. Trimming shortened V by 2 bases and J by 4 bases, and 18 bases separated the two germline ends. Germline CDR1 is LNHNV and CDR2 is YYDKDF (reference sequence). CDR3 nucleotides: TGTGCCACCAGCAGACAAAATTTACAGGGTCCCGGGGCCAACGTCCTGACTTTC. Protein sequence: CATSRQNLQGPGANVLTF.

Only one count was recorded for this clone. The V and J genes are TRBV29-1 and TRBJ1-2; D remains unclear. From germline, CDR1 is SQVTM and CDR2 ANQGSEA. The CDR3 has 12 amino acids. Trimming cost V 6 bases and J 4 bases, with 12 bases left between them. The CDR3 DNA is TGCAGCGTAACGGACGGTGTCTATGGCTACACCTTC. Translating gives CSVTDGVYGYTF.

The chain is built from TRBV27 and TRBJ2-2; TRBD2 is a possible D gene (5 bases). This CDR3 comprises 14 residues. In germline, CDR1 is MNHEY, CDR2 SMNVEV (reference sequence). V was pared by 0 bases and J by 5 bases, with 7 bases between. The CDR3, as DNA: TGTGCCAGCAGTTTATCCAGGAGGACCGGGGAGCTGTTTTTT. Translation gives CASSLSRRTGELFF.

The chain carries TRBV9 and TRBJ2-1; 11 nucleotides agree with TRBD2. CDR1 is SGDLS and CDR2 is YYNGEE in the germline V gene. The CDR3 has 18 amino acids. The V segment lost 0 bases and the J segment 4 bases; nucleotides outside the gene matches: 9. CDR3 sequence: CASSVALSPSGGYNEQFF. DNA for the CDR3: TGTGCCAGCAGCGTAGCCCTGAGCCCTAGCGGGGGGTACAATGAGCAGTTCTTC.

This clone was seen once. The chain links TRBV12-3 or TRBV12-4 to TRBJ1-2; D perhaps matches TRBD1 (5 bases). Between the trimmed V and J ends, which lost 7 bases and 7 bases, there was a span of 16 bases. The CDR3 has 13 amino acids. CDR3: CASTTSGAGGYTF. Written as DNA, the CDR3 is TGTGCCAGCACCACGAGCGGGGCTGGTGGCTACACCTTC.

The genes are TRBV7-6 and TRBJ2-7; 8 bases fit TRBD1. Germline CDR1 is SGHVS and CDR2 is FNYEAQ. V was clipped by 1 base and J by 4 bases; unmatched bases: 6. The CDR3 sequence is 15 residues long. This CDR3 is CASSLGQGLRYEQYF. As DNA, the CDR3 is TGTGCCAGCAGCTTAGGACAGGGGTTGAGGTACGAGCAGTACTTC. The full variable domain, rest sourced from reference TRBV7-6 and TRBJ2-7, is GAGVSQSPRYKVTKRGQDVALRCDPISGHVSLYWYRQALGQGPEFLTYFNYEAQQDKSGLPNDRFSAERPEGSISTLTIQRTEQRDSAMYRCASSLGQGLRYEQYFGPGTRLTVT.

The J gene is TRBJ1-1, the V gene TRBV25-1; D is undetermined. The CDR3 totals 12 residues. Trimming pared 3 bases from V and 5 bases from J, leaving 7 bases between. Germline CDR1 is MGHDK and CDR2 is SYGVNS. The CDR3 DNA is TGTGCCAGCAGTGAGGTCCCTACTGAAGCTTTCTTT. Translated: CASSEVPTEAFF.

The chain joins TRBV5-5 to TRBJ2-3; 9 bases line up with TRBD1. The CDR3 consists of 15 residues. V lost 4 bases to trimming and J lost 5 bases; unmatched junction nucleotides: 8. Germline CDR1 SGHKS, CDR2 YYEKEE (reference sequence). As DNA, the CDR3 is TGTGCCAGCAGCATACCGGGACAGGGTGTAGATACGCAGTATTTT. This translates into CASSIPGQGVDTQYF.

This chain joins TRBV6-5 and TRBJ1-2; no clear D gene. In germline, CDR1 is MNHEY, CDR2 SVGAGI. Trimming pared 11 bases from V and 4 bases from J, leaving 17 bases between. This CDR3 region has 13 residues. CDR3 residues: CAVRSPGGYGYTF. The CDR3, as DNA: TGTGCCGTCAGGTCGCCTGGTGGCTATGGCTACACCTTC.

This clone was recorded only once. The CDR3 sequence: CASRLTSLNTEAFF. DNA for the CDR3: TGTGCCAGCAGATTGACAAGCTTGAACACTGAAGCTTTCTTT. This chain joins TRBV7-9 and TRBJ1-1; D unclear. The V end lost 6 bases, the J end lost 0 bases, and 11 bases lay between the germline ends. In germline, CDR1 is SEHNR, CDR2 FQNEAQ (reference sequence). The CDR3 contains 14 residues. Based on the CDR3 plus reference TRBV7-9 and TRBJ1-1, the full variable domain is DTGVSQNPRHKITKRGQNVTFRCDPISEHNRLYWYRQTLGQGPEFLTYFQNEAQLEKSRLLSDRFSAERPKGSFSTLEIQRTEQGDSAMYLCASRLTSLNTEAFFGQGTRLTVV.